The rows below give T cell receptor beta chains drawn from one sample of a study of cytomegalovirus exposure and HLA in healthy donors. The protocol was immunoSEQ multiplex PCR, while the TCRdb copy is restricted to in-frame clones and leaves out a portion. There are 40,000 to 55,000 clones in the sample; 88% occur only once, and about 6.7% lies in the top ten. Specimen: PBMCs. Every receptor here comes from a woman younger than 45 in good health and CMV-seronegative. Both conserved end residues are part of each CDR3. A D gene is named only where the DNA matches it firmly.

TRBV10-1	NA	CASSDGGATNEKLFF
TRBV5-6	TRBD1	CASSPGQGREKLFF
TRBV27	NA	CASSLLSGLDSTDTQYF
TRBV5-1	TRBD2	CASSLILAGEMRETQYF
TRBV5-1	NA	CASSSGSGTDTQYF
TRBV27	TRBD2	CASSLESSGRAGTSIQYF
TRBV11-3	TRBD2	CASSRDAGGTYNEQFF
TRBV4-1	TRBD1	CASSQDSGQGRYGYTF
TRBV27	NA	CASSLQGQTVNTEAFF
TRBV7-2	TRBD1	CASISDRGGTEAFF
TRBV6-5	TRBD1	CASSPTGTGDYGYTF
TRBV5-4	TRBD1	CASSLGWDRGYEQYF
TRBV19	NA	CASTSRDYGYTF
TRBV29-1	NA	CSAKRDYNEQFF
TRBV6-5	NA	CASSRGWRGADTQYF
TRBV28	TRBD1	CASYRGQAGYTF
TRBV27	NA	CASSSPPQETQYF
TRBV5-1	TRBD2	CASSGGLAGDSKNIQYF
TRBV7-2	TRBD2	CASSSTNGLAGARGELFF
TRBV5-1	NA	CASSLGIYNEQFF
TRBV11-2	NA	CASIPLRAGGAGRGYTF
TRBV11-2	TRBD1	CASSQGAGSGYGYTF
TRBV2	NA	CASKMADNTEAFF